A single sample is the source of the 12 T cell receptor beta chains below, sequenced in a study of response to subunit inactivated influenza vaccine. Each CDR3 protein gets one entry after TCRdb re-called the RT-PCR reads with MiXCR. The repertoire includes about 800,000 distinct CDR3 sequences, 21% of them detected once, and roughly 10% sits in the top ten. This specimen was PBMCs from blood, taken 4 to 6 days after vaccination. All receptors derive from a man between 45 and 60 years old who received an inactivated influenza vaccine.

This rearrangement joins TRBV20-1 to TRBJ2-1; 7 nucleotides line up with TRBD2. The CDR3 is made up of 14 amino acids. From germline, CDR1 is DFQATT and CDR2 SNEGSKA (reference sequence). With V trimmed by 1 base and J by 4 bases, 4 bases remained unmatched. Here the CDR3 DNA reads TGCAGTGCTAGAGTTACTAGCGCGTACAATGAGCAGTTCTTC. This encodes CSARVTSAYNEQFF.

CDR3 sequence (DNA): TGTGCCAGCAGCTTAGACCCCCCAGGGGCGATAGGTCTCCGCTACGAGCAGTACTTC. Encoded protein: CASSLDPPGAIGLRYEQYF. The chain has TRBV11-2 and TRBJ2-7; a weak D match, TRBD1 (6 bases). V gave up 0 bases and J gave up 3 bases, with 24 bases separating them. This CDR3 spans 19 amino acids. The germline CDR1 and CDR2 sequences are SGHAT and FQNNGV.

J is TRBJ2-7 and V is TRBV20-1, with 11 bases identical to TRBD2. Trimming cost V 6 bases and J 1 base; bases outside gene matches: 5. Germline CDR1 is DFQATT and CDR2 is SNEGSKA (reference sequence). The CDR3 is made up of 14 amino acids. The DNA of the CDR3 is TGCAGTGCAAACGGACTAGCGGGTTCCTACGAGCAGTACTTC. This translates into CSANGLAGSYEQYF.

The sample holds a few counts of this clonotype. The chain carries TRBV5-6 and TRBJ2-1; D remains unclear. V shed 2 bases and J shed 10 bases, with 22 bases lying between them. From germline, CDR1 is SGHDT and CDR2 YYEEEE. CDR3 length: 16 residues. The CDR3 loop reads CASSFPSPNQQDEQFF. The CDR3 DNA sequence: TGTGCCAGCAGCTTCCCATCTCCAAACCAGCAGGACGAGCAGTTCTTC.

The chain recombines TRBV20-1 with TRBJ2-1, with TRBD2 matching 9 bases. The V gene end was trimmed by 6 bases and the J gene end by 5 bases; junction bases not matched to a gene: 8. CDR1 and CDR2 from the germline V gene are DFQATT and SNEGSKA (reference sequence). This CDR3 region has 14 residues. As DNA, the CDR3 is TGCAGTGCACGAGCGGGAGGACCGGACAATGAGCAGTTCTTC. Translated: CSARAGGPDNEQFF.

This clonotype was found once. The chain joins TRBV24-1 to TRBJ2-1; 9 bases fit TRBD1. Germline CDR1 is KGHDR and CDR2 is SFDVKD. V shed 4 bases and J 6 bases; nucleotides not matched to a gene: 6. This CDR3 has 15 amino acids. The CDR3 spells CATSEAGTGINEQFF. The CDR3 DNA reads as TGTGCCACCAGTGAGGCCGGGACAGGGATCAATGAGCAGTTCTTC.

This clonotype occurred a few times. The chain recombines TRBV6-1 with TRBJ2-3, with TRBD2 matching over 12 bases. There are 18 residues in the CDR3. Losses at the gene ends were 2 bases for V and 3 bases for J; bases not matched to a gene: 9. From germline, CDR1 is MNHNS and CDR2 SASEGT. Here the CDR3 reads CASSEFGLAGGLTDTQYF. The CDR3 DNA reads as TGTGCCAGCAGTGAATTTGGTCTAGCGGGAGGGTTAACAGATACGCAGTATTTT.

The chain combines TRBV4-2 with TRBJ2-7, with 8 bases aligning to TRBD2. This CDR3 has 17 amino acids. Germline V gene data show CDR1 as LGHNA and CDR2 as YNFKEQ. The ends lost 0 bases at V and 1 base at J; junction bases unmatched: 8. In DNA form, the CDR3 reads TGTGCCAGCAGCCAAGAACCTAGCGGGCCCGTTTCCTACGAGCAGTACTTC. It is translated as CASSQEPSGPVSYEQYF.

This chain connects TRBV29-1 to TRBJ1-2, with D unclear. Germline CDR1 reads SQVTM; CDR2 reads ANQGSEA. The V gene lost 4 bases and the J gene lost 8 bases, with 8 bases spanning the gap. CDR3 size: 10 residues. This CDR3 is CSVGGEGYTF. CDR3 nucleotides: TGCAGCGTTGGGGGAGAAGGCTACACCTTC.

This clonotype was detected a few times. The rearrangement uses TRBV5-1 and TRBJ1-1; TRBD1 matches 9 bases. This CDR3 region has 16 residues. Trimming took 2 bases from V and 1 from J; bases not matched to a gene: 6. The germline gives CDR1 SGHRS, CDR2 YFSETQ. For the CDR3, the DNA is TGCGCCAGCAGCTTTGCCGGGACAGGGACGAACACTGAAGCTTTCTTT. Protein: CASSFAGTGTNTEAFF.

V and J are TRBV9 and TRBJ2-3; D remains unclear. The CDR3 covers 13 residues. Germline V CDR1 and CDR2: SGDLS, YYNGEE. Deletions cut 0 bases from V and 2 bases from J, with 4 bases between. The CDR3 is CASSVENTDTQYF. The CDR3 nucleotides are TGTGCCAGCAGCGTAGAGAACACAGATACGCAGTATTTT. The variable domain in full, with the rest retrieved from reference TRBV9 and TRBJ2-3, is DSGVTQTPKHLITATGQRVTLRCSPRSGDLSVYWYQQSLDQGLQFLIQYYNGEERAKGNILERFSAQQFPDLHSELNLSSLELGDSALYFCASSVENTDTQYFGPGTRLTVL.

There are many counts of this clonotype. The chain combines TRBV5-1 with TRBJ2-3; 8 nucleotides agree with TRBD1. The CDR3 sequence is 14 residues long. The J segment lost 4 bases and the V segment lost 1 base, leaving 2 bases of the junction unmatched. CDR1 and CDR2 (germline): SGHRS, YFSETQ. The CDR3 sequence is CASSLTQGADTQYF. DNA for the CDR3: TGCGCCAGCAGCTTGACACAGGGGGCAGATACGCAGTATTTT.